This record looks at one T cell receptor beta chain sequence and its context. The data stem from a study of monozygotic twins with inflammatory bowel disease. From germline, CDR1 is SGHTA and CDR2 FQGTGA. The CDR3 extends over 16 amino acids. TCRdb reprocessed the 5' RACE reads; each CDR3 protein has one entry and no DNA is given. This sample's clone table lists around 400,000 distinct CDR3 sequences. The rearrangement joins TRBV7-3 to TRBJ2-1. The sequenced material came from blood. This receptor was identified in a human donor with ulcerative colitis or Crohn's disease, or a healthy co-twin of an affected twin (not recorded which). The CDR3 loop reads CASSLTGQFSYNEQFF.